This T cell receptor beta chain stems from a study of blood T cells in healthy people across ages. Sample-barcoded 5' priming and a J-beta primer mix drove a second PCR of about 6 to 11 cycles. TCRdb called the 5' RACE reads again in MiXCR, with one record for every CDR3 protein. The sample lists about 800,000 distinct CDR3 sequences; more than 35% were seen once. The length of the CDR3 is 13 residues. V lost 4 bases and J lost 3, with 11 bases in between. Germline V CDR1 and CDR2: SGHRS, YFSETQ. The sequenced material came from blood. The chain is built from TRBV5-1 and TRBJ2-7; D is perhaps TRBD2 (6 bases). The clonotype originates from an elderly man in good health. The DNA for the CDR3 is TGCGCCAGCAGCGTGGCGGAGGGCTACGAGCAGTACTTC. Amino acids: CASSVAEGYEQYF.